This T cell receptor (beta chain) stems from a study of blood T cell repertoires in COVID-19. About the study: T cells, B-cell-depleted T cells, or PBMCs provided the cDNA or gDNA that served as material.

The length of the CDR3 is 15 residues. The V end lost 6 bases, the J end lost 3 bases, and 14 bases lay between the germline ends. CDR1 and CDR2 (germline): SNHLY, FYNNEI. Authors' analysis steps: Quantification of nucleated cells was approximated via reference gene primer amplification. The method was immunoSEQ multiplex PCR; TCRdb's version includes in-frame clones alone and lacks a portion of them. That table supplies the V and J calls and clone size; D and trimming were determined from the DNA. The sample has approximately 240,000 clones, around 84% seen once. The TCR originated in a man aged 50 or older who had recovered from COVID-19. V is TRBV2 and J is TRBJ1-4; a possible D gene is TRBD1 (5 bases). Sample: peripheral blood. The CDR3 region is CASRNQGRANEKLFF. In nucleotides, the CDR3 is TGTGCCAGCAGGAATCAGGGTCGCGCTAATGAAAAACTGTTTTTT.